The present entry profiles one T cell receptor (beta chain) with its context. The antigen is not known. This specimen comes from a study of blood T cells in healthy people across ages. Study information: About one barcoded beta molecule per two T cells was captured by template switching.

Extraction of total RNA produced a minimum of 5.5 micrograms from each sample. The CDR3 has 15 residues. The V gene end was trimmed by 2 bases and the J gene end by 4 bases; junction bases not matched to a gene: 3. The germline CDR1 and CDR2 sequences are MNHNY and SVGAGI (reference sequence). A J-beta primer mix and a sample-barcoded 5' primer were used in a second PCR of about 7 to 12 cycles. TCRdb re-analysed the 5' RACE reads in MiXCR, keeping a single row per CDR3 protein. The table lists 800,000 to 900,000 distinct CDR3 sequences, around 62% of them singletons. Study-level points and caveats: With unsorted PBMCs, a conclusive comparison of naive versus antigen-experienced cells was not possible.

The source of this sequence is a man aged 30-40 years in good health. What was sequenced was blood. V and J are TRBV6-6 and TRBJ1-5, with 9 bases identical to TRBD1. The CDR3 region is CASSYVGTGNQPQHF. The CDR3, as DNA: TGTGCCAGCAGTTACGTGGGGACAGGGAATCAGCCCCAGCATTTT.